The 14 T cell receptor beta chains reported below all come from one sample, sequenced in a study of blood T cell repertoires in COVID-19. TCRdb keeps only in-frame clones here, not all; method: immunoSEQ multiplex PCR. The sample holds roughly 250,000 clones, roughly 86% seen once. Sequenced: PBMCs or T cells enriched from blood (not recorded which). Every receptor here comes from a woman aged 50 to 60 who had recovered from COVID-19.

V gene TRBV11-2 combines with J gene TRBJ2-1; 11 bases are shared with TRBD2. CDR3 size: 14 residues. Losses at the gene ends were 5 bases for V and 14 bases for J; bases not matched to a gene: 11. Germline assignment: CDR1 SGHAT and CDR2 FQNNGV. The CDR3 region has the DNA TGTGCCAGCAGCCCGATCCAGGGGACTAGCGGTGAGTTCTTC. Translation: CASSPIQGTSGEFF. The entire variable domain, with the rest obtained from reference TRBV11-2 and TRBJ2-1, is as follows: EAGVAQSPRYKIIEKRQSVAFWCNPISGHATLYWYQQILGQGPKLLIQFQNNGVVDDSQLPKDRFSAERLKGVDSTLKIQPAKLEDSAVYLCASSPIQGTSGEFFGPGTRLTVL.

The gene calls are TRBV6-6 and TRBJ1-3; 10 bases are shared with TRBD1. The CDR3 contains 15 residues. The germline gives CDR1 MNHNY, CDR2 SVGAGI (reference sequence). Trimming removed 2 bases from V and 4 bases from J; junction bases left unmatched: 2. The CDR3 sequence is CASSYTGQGGNTIYF. DNA for the CDR3: TGTGCCAGCAGTTACACGGGACAGGGGGGAAACACCATATATTTT.

The DNA of the CDR3 is TGTGCCAGCAGTTTATACCTGGCGGGAGGGGGCAATGAGCAGTTCTTC. The encoded protein is CASSLYLAGGGNEQFF. The chain couples TRBV27 to TRBJ2-1; 9 nucleotides match TRBD2. Germline V CDR1 and CDR2: MNHEY, SMNVEV (reference sequence). V lost 1 base and J lost 6; bases outside the gene matches: 7. This CDR3 has 16 amino acids.

The rearrangement joins TRBV7-9 to TRBJ2-5; TRBD1 agrees at 8 bases. Trimming took 3 bases from V and 0 from J; bases not matched to a gene: 6. The CDR3 totals 16 residues. Germline V gene sequence: CDR1 SEHNR, CDR2 FQNEAQ (reference sequence). As DNA, the CDR3 is TGTGCCAGCAGCTTCCTAGACAGGGGCTACCAAGAGACCCAGTACTTC. Translated: CASSFLDRGYQETQYF.

V and J are TRBV28 and TRBJ2-7; D is possibly TRBD1 (5 bases). This CDR3 is 13 amino acids long. Germline CDR1 MDHEN, CDR2 SYDVKM. Trimming left V 7 bases short and J 1 base short, with 11 bases between. CDR3 residues: CASTTVTSYEQYF. Written as DNA, the CDR3 is TGTGCCAGCACGACAGTGACGTCCTACGAGCAGTACTTC.

J is TRBJ1-2 and V is TRBV27; a possible D gene is TRBD1 (6 bases). The CDR3 length is 13 residues. V gave up 6 bases and J gave up 7 bases, with 15 bases separating them. The germline gives CDR1 MNHEY, CDR2 SMNVEV (reference sequence). DNA for the CDR3: TGTGCCAGCAGGTCGGGGGGCGCAGGTGGCTACACCTTC. Its translation: CASRSGGAGGYTF.

V usage is TRBV28 and J usage is TRBJ2-1; tentatively, D is TRBD1 (5 bases). Trimming left V 6 bases short and J 0 bases short, with 12 bases between. The CDR3 is made up of 15 amino acids. Germline V gene data show CDR1 as MDHEN and CDR2 as SYDVKM. The CDR3 reads CASRGEPSSYNEQFF. CDR3 bases: TGTGCCAGCAGAGGGGAACCGAGCTCCTACAATGAGCAGTTCTTC. Combining the CDR3 with reference TRBV28 and TRBJ2-1 gives the whole variable domain DVKVTQSSRYLVKRTGEKVFLECVQDMDHENMFWYRQDPGLGLRLIYFSYDVKMKEKGDIPEGYSVSREKKERFSLILESASTNQTSMYLCASRGEPSSYNEQFFGPGTRLTVL.

This clone came up once. V is TRBV5-1 and J is TRBJ2-5; the match to TRBD1 covers 7 bases. CDR1 is SGHRS and CDR2 is YFSETQ in the germline V gene. The CDR3 totals 13 residues. V lost 3 bases and J lost 5; bases outside the gene matches: 4. CDR3 sequence (DNA): TGCGCCAGCAGCTCGGGGACAGTTGAGACCCAGTACTTC. Translated: CASSSGTVETQYF. Full variable domain (missing parts from reference TRBV5-1 and TRBJ2-5): KAGVTQTPRYLIKTRGQQVTLSCSPISGHRSVSWYQQTPGQGLQFLFEYFSETQRNKGNFPGRFSGRQFSNSRSEMNVSTLELGDSALYLCASSSGTVETQYFGPGTRLLVL.

The rearrangement joins TRBV13 to TRBJ2-3; a possible D gene is TRBD1 (6 bases). Germline V gene sequence: CDR1 PRHDT, CDR2 FYEKMQ (reference sequence). The CDR3 length is 14 residues. V lost 5 bases, J lost 1 base, and 10 bases lay in between. Written as DNA, the CDR3 is TGTGCCAGCAGCCAGGGGACCCGCACAGATACGCAGTATTTT. Its protein product is CASSQGTRTDTQYF.

This chain links TRBV9 with TRBJ2-5; D is possibly TRBD1 (5 bases). Germline lookup yields CDR1 SGDLS and CDR2 YYNGEE. The CDR3 sequence is 15 residues long. The ends were cut back, 0 bases at V and 3 bases at J, with 12 bases in the middle. The CDR3 DNA follows: TGTGCCAGCAGCGTAGATCGTTTAGGGGAAGAGACCCAGTACTTC. As protein: CASSVDRLGEETQYF.

V is TRBV27 and J is TRBJ2-1; D gene uncertain. Between the trimmed V and J ends, which lost 2 bases and 3 bases, there was a span of 5 bases. This CDR3 is 13 amino acids long. Germline loops: CDR1 MNHEY, CDR2 SMNVEV (reference sequence). Here the CDR3 DNA reads TGTGCCAGCAGTTTAGGGCTCTACAATGAGCAGTTCTTC. It yields the protein CASSLGLYNEQFF.

This clone was seen more than once but under ten times. CDR3 protein: CASSRDRGGNEKLFF. The CDR3 bases are TGTGCCAGCAGCCGAGACAGAGGGGGTAATGAAAAACTGTTTTTT. The chain combines TRBV7-8 with TRBJ1-4; weak D call: TRBD1 (6 bases). The CDR3 runs to 15 residues. Germline V lookup: CDR1 SGHVS, CDR2 FQNEAQ. V gave up 5 bases and J gave up 4 bases, with 14 bases separating them.

This chain connects TRBV24-1 to TRBJ2-3; D perhaps matches TRBD1 (6 bases). This CDR3 contains 15 residues. With 3 bases removed from V and 4 bases from J, the gap between germline ends came to 13 bases. Germline V gives CDR1 KGHDR, CDR2 SFDVKD. The CDR3 loop is CATSDRNRDADTQYF. In nucleotides, the CDR3 is TGTGCCACCAGTGATAGGAACAGGGATGCAGATACGCAGTATTTT.

J is TRBJ1-3 and V is TRBV2; perhaps TRBD1 as D (5 bases). CDR1 is SNHLY, CDR2 FYNNEI, per germline. This CDR3 has 17 residues. Trimming shortened V by 6 bases and J by 5 bases, and 23 bases separated the two germline ends. The CDR3 is CASSSGTLTGGRNTIYF. The CDR3 DNA follows: TGTGCCAGCAGCTCCGGGACCCTAACCGGGGGTAGAAACACCATATATTTT.